This TCR beta chain was retrieved from a study of blood T cell repertoires in COVID-19. Looking at the study overall: Donors in the United States, Italy and Spain gave samples during acute or convalescent COVID-19. Sample material is recorded as cDNA or gDNA derived from T cells, B-cell-depleted T cells, or PBMCs.

Methods used by the authors: Cell counts per sample came from amplifying reference gene primers. Only in-frame clones appear in the TCRdb table, and some are missing; sequencing was by immunoSEQ multiplex PCR. V, J and clone size reflect that table, while D and trimming were determined from the DNA. This sample has approximately 330,000 clones, with roughly 89% found just once. One Seattle source followed patients from active infection through their disease course. CDR1 is LGHNA, CDR2 YSLEER, per germline. This CDR3 region has 15 residues. V dropped 2 bases and J dropped 5; count of bases not matched to a gene: 8.

V and J are TRBV4-3 and TRBJ2-5; the match to TRBD1 covers 7 bases. The TCR sequence derives from a man younger than 45 with COVID-19, enrolled during active disease. Sample: peripheral blood. CDR3 bases: TGCGCCAGCAGCCAACAGACAGGGCAGGGCGAGACCCAGTACTTC. Its protein product is CASSQQTGQGETQYF.